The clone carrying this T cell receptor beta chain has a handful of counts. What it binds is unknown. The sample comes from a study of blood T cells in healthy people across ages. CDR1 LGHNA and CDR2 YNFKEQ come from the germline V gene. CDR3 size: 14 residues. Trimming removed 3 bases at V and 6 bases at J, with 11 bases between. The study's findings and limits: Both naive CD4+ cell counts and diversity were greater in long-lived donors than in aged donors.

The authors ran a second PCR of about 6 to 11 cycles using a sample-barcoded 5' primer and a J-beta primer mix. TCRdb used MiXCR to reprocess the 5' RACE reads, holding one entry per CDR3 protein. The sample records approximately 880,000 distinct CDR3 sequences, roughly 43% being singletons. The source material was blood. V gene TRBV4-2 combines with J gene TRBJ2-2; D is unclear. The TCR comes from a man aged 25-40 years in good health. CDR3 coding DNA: TGTGCCAGCAGCCAGACGGGTTCACCCGGGGAGCTGTTTTTT. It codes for CASSQTGSPGELFF.